This T cell receptor beta chain was recorded in a study of identical twins. Study observations and caveats: Abundant cord blood beta clonotypes carried fewer insertions; memory repertoires showed none. Within twin pairs, the out-of-frame alpha sequences they shared showed excess low generation probability.

Germline V gives CDR1 DFQATT, CDR2 SNEGSKA (reference sequence). The CDR3 spans 11 residues. Each CDR3 protein is one row after TCRdb ran MiXCR on the 5' RACE reads. Of under 900,000 distinct CDR3 sequences in the sample, 15% to 20% are singletons; the top ten hold roughly 14%. The sample holds a few counts of this clonotype. Its antigen remains unidentified. One end of the junction is discordant with germline, which a read error may explain. These data are also associated with another study on T cells expressing NK-cell markers. From that report: Each TCR beta repertoire originated in sorted T cells that were CD3+CD56+NKG2C+, CD3+CD56+NKG2C- or CD3+CD56-NKG2C+.

This sequence joins TRBV20-1 and TRBJ1-1; 11 nucleotides line up with TRBD1. The source material was PBMCs. The receptor's source is a woman younger than 30 in good health. The CDR3 region has the DNA TGCAGTGCCGGACAGGGGGCGATTTGGATCTTT. Protein: CSAGQGAIWIF.